This entry lists 15 T cell receptor beta chains sequenced from one sample in a study of CD8 T cells in ankylosing spondylitis. MiXCR, run by TCRdb on the 5' RACE reads, gives a single entry per CDR3 protein. The table includes 50,000 to 75,000 distinct CDR3 sequences, 6% to 8% detected once. What was sequenced was synovial fluid, either unsorted or a sorted T cell fraction (not recorded which). The receptors come from a male donor with ankylosing spondylitis.

This clonotype was recorded many times. The chain uses TRBV28 and TRBJ2-3; tentatively, D is TRBD2 (6 bases). V lost 5 bases, J lost 4 bases, and 19 bases lay in between. CDR1 is MDHEN and CDR2 is SYDVKM in the germline V gene. This CDR3 spans 16 amino acids. CDR3 loop: CASSPLEGEGPDTQYF. The CDR3 coding sequence is TGTGCCAGCAGTCCACTGGAGGGAGAGGGTCCAGATACGCAGTATTTT.

In its sample, this clonotype was seen many times. The gene calls are TRBV28 and TRBJ2-1, with TRBD2 as a possible D gene (5 bases). This CDR3 has 14 amino acids. The V gene lost 7 bases and the J gene lost 2 bases, with 12 bases spanning the gap. Germline V gene sequence: CDR1 MDHEN, CDR2 SYDVKM. The CDR3 here is CASTLGGTYNEQFF. CDR3 nucleotide sequence: TGTGCCAGCACTCTAGGAGGTACCTACAATGAGCAGTTCTTC.

This clonotype has at least ten counts. The chain is built from TRBV4-3 and TRBJ2-5, with 7 bases fitting TRBD2. Germline CDR1 LGHNA, CDR2 YSLEER. This CDR3 is 15 amino acids long. The ends lost 4 bases at V and 4 bases at J; junction bases unmatched: 9. CDR3 loop: CASSRNGGRGETQYF. The CDR3 coding sequence is TGCGCCAGCAGCCGAAACGGAGGGAGGGGAGAGACCCAGTACTTC.

There are many counts of this clonotype. The CDR3 DNA reads TGTGCCAGCAGTCCCCCCAGGACAGGGGACCGAAATCAGCCCCAGCATTTT. It translates to CASSPPRTGDRNQPQHF. The rearrangement uses TRBV28 and TRBJ1-5; the match to TRBD1 covers 9 bases. V was pared by 5 bases and J by 4 bases, with 12 bases of the junction left unmatched. This CDR3 has 17 amino acids. Germline V lookup: CDR1 MDHEN, CDR2 SYDVKM.

This clonotype was detected ten times or more. J is TRBJ1-5 and V is TRBV20-1; D not resolved. Germline V gene lookup returns CDR1 DFQATT and CDR2 SNEGSKA (reference sequence). This CDR3 contains 16 residues. Trimming removed 0 bases from V and 2 bases from J, with 14 bases in between. In nucleotides, the CDR3 is TGCAGTGCTAGAGATGGCGACAACCCTGGCAATCAGCCCCAGCATTTT. It specifies CSARDGDNPGNQPQHF.

This clonotype was counted ten times or more. The chain links TRBV6-2 or TRBV6-3 to TRBJ2-4; no reliable D call. The CDR3 spans 12 residues. Germline CDR1 is MNHEY and CDR2 is SVGEGT. Trimming cost V 2 bases and J 9 bases, with 8 bases left between them. DNA for the CDR3: TGTGCCAGCAGTTACGAAGAGTTCATTCAGTACTTC. Translated, it gives CASSYEEFIQYF.

This chain links TRBV24-1 with TRBJ2-3; 8 positions agree with TRBD2. The CDR3 totals 15 residues. Per the germline V gene, CDR1 is KGHDR and CDR2 is SFDVKD. Unmatched junction bases numbered 5, after V lost 2 bases and J lost 5 bases. Here the CDR3 DNA reads TGTGCCACCAGTGATTCGGTAGCGGGACAAGATACGCAGTATTTT. Amino acids: CATSDSVAGQDTQYF.

This clonotype was recorded a few times. This may arise from a read error, as a much more abundant clone is one base away. This rearrangement joins TRBV7-3 to TRBJ2-1; no definite D call. The CDR3 is made up of 15 amino acids. Germline CDR1 is SGHTA and CDR2 is FQGTGA. This CDR3 reads CSSSLSASSYNEQFF. In DNA, the CDR3 is TGTTCCAGCAGCTTAAGTGCTAGCTCCTACAATGAGCAGTTCTTC.

The table lists this clonotype with many counts. The chain couples TRBV7-3 to TRBJ2-1, with TRBD1 matching 10 bases. After removal of 5 bases from V and 7 bases from J, the junction contained 5 bases not matched to a gene. The CDR3 is 14 residues long. Germline CDR1 is SGHTA and CDR2 is FQGTGA. The CDR3 spells CASSPGQGVNEQFF. CDR3 DNA sequence: TGTGCCAGCAGCCCTGGACAGGGGGTGAATGAGCAGTTCTTC. Combining the CDR3 with reference TRBV7-3 and TRBJ2-1 gives the whole variable domain GAGVSQTPSNKVTEKGKYVELRCDPISGHTALYWYRQSLGQGPEFLIYFQGTGAADDSGLPNDRFFAVRPEGSVSTLKIQRTERGDSAVYLCASSPGQGVNEQFFGPGTRLTVL.

This clonotype was observed at least ten times. The V gene is TRBV4-1, the J gene TRBJ1-1; 8 positions agree with TRBD1. The trim removed 1 base at V and 5 bases at J, leaving 3 bases unmatched. Germline values: CDR1 MGHRA, CDR2 YSYEKL. The CDR3 is 14 amino acids. The CDR3 loop reads CASSQGQGRTEAFF. In nucleotides, the CDR3 is TGCGCCAGCAGCCAAGGACAGGGGAGGACTGAAGCTTTCTTT.

This clonotype was counted between two and nine times. Relative to the germline gene, one junction end is altered; a read error may explain this. This chain connects TRBV19 to TRBJ1-1; D gene unclear. The CDR3 runs 10 residues. CDR1 and CDR2 (germline): LNHDA, SQIVND (reference sequence). CDR3 protein: CASSMGSPTF. The DNA of the CDR3 is TGTGCCAGTAGTATGGGCAGCCCAACTTTT.

The table lists this clonotype with a few counts. The CDR3 DNA sequence: TGTGCCAGCAGAATCAGGGAGGTGACGGGAAACACCATATATTTT. This encodes CASRIREVTGNTIYF. V gene TRBV28 combines with J gene TRBJ1-3, with D possibly being TRBD1 (5 bases). Looked up from germline, CDR1 is MDHEN and CDR2 is SYDVKM. The CDR3 has 15 residues. V was trimmed by 6 bases and J by 4 bases, leaving 16 bases between them.

This clonotype was seen repeatedly, ten times or more. The chain carries TRBV28 and TRBJ1-4; TRBD1 is a possible D gene (5 bases). This CDR3 contains 15 residues. CDR1 and CDR2 from the germline V gene are MDHEN and SYDVKM. The V gene lost 7 bases and the J gene lost 5 bases, with 17 bases spanning the gap. The CDR3 bases are TGTGCCAGCACCTTAGGCGACAGCCGCAATGAAAAACTGTTTTTT. Its translation is CASTLGDSRNEKLFF.

V and J are TRBV5-1 and TRBJ1-6; 8 nucleotides line up with TRBD1. The CDR3 spans 15 residues. The V segment lost 4 bases and the J segment 10 bases; nucleotides outside the gene matches: 10. Germline V gives CDR1 SGHRS, CDR2 YFSETQ. CDR3 amino acids: CASSQDITGGSPLHF. The DNA for the CDR3 is TGCGCCAGCAGCCAGGACATAACAGGGGGATCACCCCTCCACTTT. The whole variable domain, filled in from reference TRBV5-1 and TRBJ1-6, reads KAGVTQTPRYLIKTRGQQVTLSCSPISGHRSVSWYQQTPGQGLQFLFEYFSETQRNKGNFPGRFSGRQFSNSRSEMNVSTLELGDSALYLCASSQDITGGSPLHFGNGTRLTVT.

The chain uses TRBV6-2 or TRBV6-3 and TRBJ2-2; 11 bases match TRBD2. The CDR3 sequence is 14 residues long. Losses at the gene ends were 8 bases for V and 7 bases for J; bases not matched to a gene: 6. Germline assignment: CDR1 MNHEY and CDR2 SVGEGT. CDR3 DNA: TGTGCCAGCCGCCTCACTAGCGGGAGCGGGGAGCTGTTTTTT. Translating it yields CASRLTSGSGELFF.